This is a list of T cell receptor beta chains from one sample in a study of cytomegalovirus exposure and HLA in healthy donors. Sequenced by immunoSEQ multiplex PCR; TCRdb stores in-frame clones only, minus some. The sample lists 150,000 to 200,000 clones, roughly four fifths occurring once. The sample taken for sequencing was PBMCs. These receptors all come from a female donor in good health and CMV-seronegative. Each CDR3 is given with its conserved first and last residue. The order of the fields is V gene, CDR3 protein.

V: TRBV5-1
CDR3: CASSRTLRTGSDIQYF

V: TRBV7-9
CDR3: CTSSLSGTDTQYF

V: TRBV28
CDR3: CASTQGRFGYTF

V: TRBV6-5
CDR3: CASSYDRQGEAETQYF

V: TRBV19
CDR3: CASSIVTSGGDRQFF

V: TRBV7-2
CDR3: CASSFSGATDTQYF

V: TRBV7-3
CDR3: CASSLGAGMAYEQYF

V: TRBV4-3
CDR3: CASSQVPGSGGYGYTF

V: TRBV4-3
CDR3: CASSQGWRIHEQYF

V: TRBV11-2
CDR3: CASSRQGAGYTF

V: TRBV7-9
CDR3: CASSSSDMNTEAFF

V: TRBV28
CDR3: CASIGAVPSYEQYF

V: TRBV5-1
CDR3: CASSGDSTGRTEAFF

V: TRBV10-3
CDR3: CAISGDRGRGSPWTGELFF

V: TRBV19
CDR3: CASSVAGGIRGNTIYF

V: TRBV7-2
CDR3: CASKTNGLAANEQFF

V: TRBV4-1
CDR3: CASSWTSGDRGEQFF

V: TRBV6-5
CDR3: CASVGGPSGTGELFF

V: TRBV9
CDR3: CASSVALTGGKDGYTF

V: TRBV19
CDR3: CASSTRPGQGLAFF

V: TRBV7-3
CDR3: CASSSGLKSGELFF

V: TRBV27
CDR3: CASSLGAGQYTGELFF

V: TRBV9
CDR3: CASSSQSNSPLHF

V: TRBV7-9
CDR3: CASSFSPGTEAFF

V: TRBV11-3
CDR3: CASSPGRGRETYEQYF

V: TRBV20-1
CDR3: CSAKREREQYF

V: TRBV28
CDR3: CASSLAQSYNEQFF

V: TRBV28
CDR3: CASTHSRRQVKWGEQYF

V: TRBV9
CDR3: CASSLMGGRGNTEAFF

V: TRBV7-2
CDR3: CASSLGVAGGRETQYF

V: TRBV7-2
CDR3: CASSLSAGGHNEQFF

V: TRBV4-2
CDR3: CASSPSWTGGNSGNTIYF

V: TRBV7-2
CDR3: CASSPRLAVYEQYF

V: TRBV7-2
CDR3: CASSLARADTQYF

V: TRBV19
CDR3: CASNWPGASGYNEQFF

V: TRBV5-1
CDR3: CASSLGTSGNTGELFF

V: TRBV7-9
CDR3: CASSLGANNEQFF

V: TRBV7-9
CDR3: CASSPRQGRGINREKLFF

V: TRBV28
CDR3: CASRASVATPNEQYF

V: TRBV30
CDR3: CATGRDYGYTF

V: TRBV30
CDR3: CAWRGVTEAFF

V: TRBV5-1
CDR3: CASSLGQAYNEQFF

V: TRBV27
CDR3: CASTALGAGGYGYTF

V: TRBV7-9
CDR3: CSSSSGERGAFF

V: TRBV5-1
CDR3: CASSLGGGDIDEQYF

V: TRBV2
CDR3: CASRIPGGNTEAFF

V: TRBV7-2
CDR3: CASSLGTLQPQHF

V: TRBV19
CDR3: CASSIGVGSGRAETQYF

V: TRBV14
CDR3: CASSHFHSSMNTEAFF

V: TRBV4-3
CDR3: CASSPAPDGREVQFF

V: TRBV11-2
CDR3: CASTRGGRRLSSYNEQFF

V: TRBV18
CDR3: CASSRQGVSGANVLTF

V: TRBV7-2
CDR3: CASSLAKDNGEQYF